This T cell receptor beta chain was identified during a study of vaccination and CD4 T cells after COVID-19. Study-wide background: Post-COVID sampling occurred a median around 100 days after diagnosis (range 35 to 161). Overlapping SARS-CoV-2, HCoV-NL63, HCoV-OC43 and HCoV-229E spike peptides stimulated the cells.

The Oncomine TCR Beta short-read assay sequenced DNA from cultured CD4+ T cells. TCRdb itself ran the PCR reads through MiXCR, one entry per CDR3 protein. In the table there are 15,000 to 20,000 distinct CDR3 sequences, approximately 60% of which are singletons. Comments on this clonotype: Its antigen is unidentified.

Treatment reported: roughly ten-day PBMC culture with coronavirus spike peptide pools or control peptides (ViraFEST assay). Peptide-pool expansion of antigen-specific T cells preceded TCR sequencing in ViraFEST. Two million PBMCs per well were cultured with approximately 9.8 IU/ml IL-2 and about 10 ug/ml peptide pools. This CDR3 has 12 residues. Looked up from germline, CDR1 is SEHNR and CDR2 is FQNEAQ (reference sequence). The V and J ends lost 5 bases and 3 bases respectively, with 6 bases between them. Sequencing input: CD4+ T cells from blood, cultured in vitro. This chain connects TRBV7-9 to TRBJ2-3; D not certain. This clonotype was sampled from a human donor who had recovered from COVID-19. The CDR3 sequence is CASSRETDTQYF. CDR3 coding DNA: TGTGCCAGCAGCCGAGAAACAGATACGCAGTATTTT. The variable domain in full, with the rest retrieved from reference TRBV7-9 and TRBJ2-3, is DTGVSQNPRHKITKRGQNVTFRCDPISEHNRLYWYRQTLGQGPEFLTYFQNEAQLEKSRLLSDRFSAERPKGSFSTLEIQRTEQGDSAMYLCASSRETDTQYFGPGTRLTVL.